These 16 T cell receptor beta chains were all obtained from the same sample, sequenced in a study of patients and donors after allogeneic stem cell transplantation. TCRdb independently ran MiXCR on the RT-PCR reads; one entry per CDR3 protein. This table holds some 90,000 distinct CDR3 sequences, under 50% found once. Sequencing used blood, either unsorted or a sorted T cell fraction (not recorded which). The receptors here all came from a human donor who was either an allogeneic HSCT recipient or a stem cell or donor lymphocyte infusion donor (not recorded which). It is not recorded whose cells these are; they may come from a transplant donor.

The chain uses TRBV9 and TRBJ1-2; D is possibly TRBD1 (5 bases). V was cut by 3 bases and J by 7 bases, with 10 bases left in between. Germline CDR1 is SGDLS and CDR2 is YYNGEE. This CDR3 has 12 residues. The CDR3 region has the DNA TGTGCCAGCAGCGCGGGGGGTTTTGGCTACACCTTC. Residues: CASSAGGFGYTF.

The gene calls are TRBV3-1 and TRBJ2-5, with no clear D. The CDR3 is 13 amino acids. Trimming took off 1 base at V and 3 bases at J, with 6 bases between the two ends. Germline V lookup: CDR1 LGHDT, CDR2 YNNKEL (reference sequence). CDR3 DNA sequence: TGTGCCAGCAGCCAAGTGAATGAAGAGACCCAGTACTTC. This codes for CASSQVNEETQYF.

This clonotype has a handful of counts. The chain links TRBV30 to TRBJ1-5, with unresolved D. CDR3 size: 14 residues. V was trimmed by 2 bases and J by 1 base, leaving 9 bases between them. Germline V lookup: CDR1 GTSNPN, CDR2 SVGIG (reference sequence). The CDR3 reads CAWSYGLSNQPQHF. DNA of the CDR3: TGTGCCTGGAGTTACGGACTAAGCAATCAGCCCCAGCATTTT.

This rearrangement joins TRBV4-1 to TRBJ1-5; D gene unclear. The germline V gene encodes CDR1 MGHRA and CDR2 YSYEKL. V was cut by 0 bases and J by 0 bases, with 9 bases left in between. This CDR3 region has 16 residues. The CDR3 DNA sequence: TGCGCCAGCAGCCAAGAATGGACCTATAGCAATCAGCCCCAGCATTTT. It is translated as CASSQEWTYSNQPQHF.

In its sample, this clonotype was seen a few times. The CDR3 bases are TGTGCCAGCAGCTTTTCGGGGGAAGCTTTCTTT. This encodes CASSFSGEAFF. The V call is TRBV5-6, the J call TRBJ1-1; no clear D gene. This CDR3 has 11 amino acids. CDR1 and CDR2 from the germline V gene are SGHDT and YYEEEE. Trimming took 2 bases from V and 8 from J, leaving 7 bases between them.

J is TRBJ1-5 and V is TRBV28; 9 bases match TRBD1. Unmatched junction bases numbered 9, after V lost 5 bases and J lost 7 bases. Per germline, CDR1 MDHEN and CDR2 SYDVKM. The CDR3 is made up of 15 amino acids. The CDR3: CASSRGQGLVQPQHF. The CDR3 nucleotides read TGTGCCAGCAGTAGGGGACAGGGTTTAGTACAGCCCCAGCATTTT.

The rearrangement uses TRBV21-1 and TRBJ2-2; the DNA was not used to check the table's D call, TRBD1. TRBV21-1 is classified as a pseudogene. The CDR3 is 20 residues long. CDR3 amino acids: CASSKAPNLPGQGDTGELFF. The CDR3 nucleotides read TGTGCCAGCAGCAAAGCACCGAATTTACCGGGACAGGGCGACACCGGGGAGCTGTTTTTT.

The genes are TRBV29-1 and TRBJ1-2; perhaps TRBD1 as D (6 bases). In germline, CDR1 is SQVTM, CDR2 ANQGSEA. Trimming stripped 2 bases from V and 3 bases from J, with 13 bases between. The CDR3 spans 14 residues. This chain's CDR3 is CSVEYRERDYGYTF. CDR3 bases: TGCAGCGTTGAATACAGGGAACGGGACTATGGCTACACCTTC.

V is TRBV14 and J is TRBJ2-7, with unresolved D. Germline-derived CDR1 and CDR2 are SGHDN and FVKESK. The CDR3 covers 14 residues. Trimming removed 0 bases from V and 3 bases from J, with 9 bases in between. CDR3 sequence: CASSQDWAVYEQYF. The CDR3 DNA follows: TGTGCCAGCAGCCAAGACTGGGCAGTCTACGAGCAGTACTTC.

The chain employs TRBV4-3 and TRBJ1-3; D unclear. Trimming left V 4 bases short and J 0 bases short, with 13 bases between. Germline V gene lookup returns CDR1 LGHNA and CDR2 YSLEER. The CDR3 runs to 16 residues. The CDR3 sequence: CASSRRTGFSGNTIYF. The DNA for the CDR3 is TGCGCCAGCAGCCGCAGGACGGGGTTCTCTGGAAACACCATATATTTT.

The V and J genes are TRBV5-1 and TRBJ2-7, with D hard to call. Looked up from germline, CDR1 is SGHRS and CDR2 is YFSETQ. Trimming cost V 2 bases and J 9 bases, with 15 bases left between them. The CDR3 runs to 13 residues. In DNA, the CDR3 is TGCGCCAGCAGCTTTGAAGGCGGAGAGGTGCAGTACTTC. It specifies CASSFEGGEVQYF.

The chain joins TRBV4-1 to TRBJ1-1, with 9 bases matching TRBD1. This CDR3 contains 17 residues. Germline values: CDR1 MGHRA, CDR2 YSYEKL. V shed 1 base, J shed 1 base, and the junction held 7 bases outside the gene matches. The CDR3 DNA is TGCGCCAGCAGCCAAGTCTCCGGGACAGGGCCGAACACTGAAGCTTTCTTT. Protein sequence: CASSQVSGTGPNTEAFF.

The genes are TRBV7-9 and TRBJ2-2, with D perhaps matching TRBD1 (6 bases). There are 15 residues in the CDR3. The germline V gene has CDR1 SEHNR and CDR2 FQNEAQ (reference sequence). Trimming left V 6 bases short and J 7 bases short, with 18 bases between. CDR3 sequence reads: CASRHPGQRGGELFF. In nucleotides, the CDR3 is TGTGCCAGCAGACATCCGGGACAAAGGGGCGGGGAGCTGTTTTTT.

The chain links TRBV12-3 or TRBV12-4 to TRBJ1-2, with 7 bases that match TRBD1. The J segment lost 2 bases and the V segment lost 2 bases, leaving 11 bases of the junction unmatched. The CDR3 is made up of 17 amino acids. As DNA, the CDR3 is TGTGCCAGCAGTTTACCACCGGGACAGCCATTCAACTATGGCTACACCTTC. It codes for CASSLPPGQPFNYGYTF.

This rearrangement joins TRBV7-2 to TRBJ1-1; D might be TRBD1 (5 bases). Germline CDR1 and CDR2: SGHTA and FQGNSA. The CDR3 extends over 15 amino acids. V was pared by 1 base and J by 3 bases, with 12 bases between. CDR3 sequence reads: CASSLGQGWDTEAFF. CDR3 in DNA: TGTGCCAGCAGCTTAGGGCAGGGTTGGGACACTGAAGCTTTCTTT.

The chain joins TRBV20-1 to TRBJ2-2; no reliable D call. V shed 4 bases and J shed 2 bases, with 8 bases lying between them. CDR1 is DFQATT, CDR2 SNEGSKA, per germline (reference sequence). There are 13 residues in the CDR3. Written as DNA, the CDR3 is TGCAGTGCTACTACAGATAACACCGGGGAGCTGTTTTTT. As protein: CSATTDNTGELFF.